The 20 T cell receptor beta chains given below trace back to one sample, sequenced in a study of blood T cells in healthy people across ages. Sample-barcoded 5' priming and a J-beta primer mix drove a second PCR of about 6 to 12 cycles. MiXCR, applied by TCRdb to the 5' RACE reads, yields one record per CDR3 protein. Among around 710,000 distinct CDR3 sequences listed, roughly two fifths were seen once. Sequenced sample: blood. The source of these receptors is a woman aged 55-69 years in good health.

V gene TRBV4-3 combines with J gene TRBJ2-7; D ambiguous. Deletions cut 0 bases from V and 7 bases from J, with 13 bases between. This CDR3 contains 14 residues. CDR1 is LGHNA and CDR2 is YSLEER in the germline V gene. The CDR3 sequence: CASSQDLGYNEQYF. Written as DNA, the CDR3 is TGCGCCAGCAGCCAAGACCTAGGGTACAATGAGCAGTACTTC.

This clonotype occurred a few times. V and J are TRBV6-5 and TRBJ2-6; D is undetermined. CDR1 is MNHEY and CDR2 is SVGAGI in the germline V gene. Trimming stripped 2 bases from V and 0 bases from J, with 5 bases between. The CDR3 sequence is 15 residues long. The CDR3 is CASSYDTSGANVLTF. CDR3 DNA: TGTGCCAGCAGTTACGACACCTCTGGGGCCAACGTCCTGACTTTC.

This clonotype was picked up a small number of times. The V gene is TRBV4-2, the J gene TRBJ2-1, with D hard to call. Trimming removed 0 bases from V and 0 bases from J, with 6 bases in between. Germline V gene lookup returns CDR1 LGHNA and CDR2 YNFKEQ. The CDR3 has 15 amino acids. The DNA of the CDR3 is TGTGCCAGCAGCCAAGAATACATCTCCTACAATGAGCAGTTCTTC. This encodes CASSQEYISYNEQFF.

The chain couples TRBV7-2 to TRBJ2-1; TRBD2 agrees at 7 bases. The CDR3 has 16 residues. The V segment lost 5 bases and the J segment 8 bases; nucleotides outside the gene matches: 15. Germline V gene sequence: CDR1 SGHTA, CDR2 FQGNSA. The CDR3 sequence is CASSRLGGAGRDEQFF. The DNA for the CDR3 is TGTGCCAGCAGCCGGCTGGGAGGAGCGGGGCGGGATGAGCAGTTCTTC.

This clonotype has at least ten counts. The CDR3 sequence is CASSPTSGGNNEQFF. As DNA, the CDR3 is TGTGCCAGCAGCCCGACTAGCGGGGGGAACAATGAGCAGTTCTTC. The chain has TRBV13 and TRBJ2-1, with 13 bases aligning to TRBD2. V shed 5 bases and J 5 bases; nucleotides not matched to a gene: 3. CDR3 length equals 15 residues. The germline gives CDR1 PRHDT, CDR2 FYEKMQ (reference sequence).

This clonotype was seen a handful of times. The chain combines TRBV7-3 with TRBJ2-1; 9 bases agree with TRBD2. Germline V gene sequence: CDR1 SGHTA, CDR2 FQGTGA. The CDR3 totals 18 residues. V dropped 2 bases and J dropped 6; count of bases not matched to a gene: 14. In DNA form, the CDR3 reads TGTGCCAGCAGCTTAGGGGGGGAAATAGCGGGAGATCGCAATGAGCAGTTCTTC. It is translated as CASSLGGEIAGDRNEQFF.

This clonotype showed up many times. This chain connects TRBV5-1 to TRBJ2-7; TRBD2 matches 9 bases. V trimming: 4 bases; J trimming: 5 bases; junction bases outside the gene matches: 10. Germline assignment: CDR1 SGHRS and CDR2 YFSETQ. The CDR3 is made up of 15 amino acids. The CDR3 nucleotides read TGCGCCAGCAGCCTCGAGGAAGCGGGAGGCCACGAGCAGTACTTC. Protein product: CASSLEEAGGHEQYF.

This clonotype was seen more than once but under ten times. The chain employs TRBV10-2 and TRBJ2-3; D possibly uses TRBD1 or TRBD2 (6 bases each). V was shortened by 3 bases and J by 0 bases, with 10 bases between the two germline ends. The CDR3 loop spans 15 amino acids. Germline CDR1 is WSHSY and CDR2 is SAAADI. Here the CDR3 DNA reads TGCGCCAGCAGTGAAGGGGGGACTAGCACAGATACGCAGTATTTT. Protein: CASSEGGTSTDTQYF.

This clonotype was seen only a few times. Relative to the germline gene, one junction end is altered; a read error may explain this. The V gene is TRBV20-1, the J gene TRBJ2-4; 13 bases line up with TRBD2. The DNA end lines up better with TRBJ2-7; the J call may be wrong. Germline V lookup: CDR1 DFQATT, CDR2 SNEGSKA (reference sequence). The CDR3 loop spans 14 amino acids. The CDR3 loop reads CSAVGLAGSFEQYF. The CDR3 DNA reads TGCAGTGCAGTGGGACTAGCGGGATCCTTCGAGCAGTACTTC.

This clonotype appeared a single time. J is TRBJ1-4 and V is TRBV5-5, with 12 bases fitting TRBD1. The germline V gene encodes CDR1 SGHKS and CDR2 YYEKEE (reference sequence). This CDR3 is built from 15 residues. V dropped 4 bases and J dropped 8; count of bases not matched to a gene: 6. CDR3 sequence: CASSQGQGAEEKLFF. The CDR3 DNA reads as TGTGCCAGCAGCCAGGGACAGGGGGCAGAGGAAAAACTGTTTTTT.

About this clonotype itself: An end of the junction does not agree with germline; a read error may underlie this. The rearrangement links TRBV14 to TRBJ2-3; no definite D call. The germline CDR1 and CDR2 sequences are SGHDN and FVKESK. There are 14 residues in the CDR3. The chain's CDR3 is CASSPRTGPDTLYF. Written as DNA, the CDR3 is TGTGCCAGCAGCCCCCGGACCGGCCCAGATACGCTGTATTTT. The full variable domain, its missing parts supplied by reference TRBV14 and TRBJ2-3, is EAGVTQFPSHSVIEKGQTVTLRCDPISGHDNLYWYRRVMGKEIKFLLHFVKESKQDESGMPNNRFLAERTGGTYSTLKVQPAELEDSGVYFCASSPRTGPDTLYFGPGTRLTVL.

This clonotype has just a few counts. The CDR3 reads CASSSGLAGDETQYF. CDR3 sequence (DNA): TGCGCCAGCAGTTCGGGACTAGCGGGGGACGAGACCCAGTACTTC. The chain links TRBV10-1 to TRBJ2-5; 14 nucleotides agree with TRBD2. The V gene end was trimmed by 5 bases and the J gene end by 5 bases; junction bases not matched to a gene: 4. Per germline, CDR1 WNHNN and CDR2 SYGVQD (reference sequence). The CDR3 consists of 15 residues.

The V gene is TRBV2, the J gene TRBJ2-1; D assignment may be TRBD1 or TRBD2 (6 bases each). The CDR3 contains 16 residues. Looked up from germline, CDR1 is SNHLY and CDR2 is FYNNEI. V shed 8 bases and J shed 4 bases, with 21 bases lying between them. Written as DNA, the CDR3 is TGTGCCAGCCTACCCCCGGGGGCGGGATTATACAATGAGCAGTTCTTC. Its protein is CASLPPGAGLYNEQFF.

This clonotype was counted only a few times. The V gene is TRBV12-3 or TRBV12-4, the J gene TRBJ2-1, with D possibly being TRBD2 (6 bases). The CDR3 is 12 amino acids. With 6 bases removed from V and 15 bases from J, the gap between germline ends came to 18 bases. The CDR3 DNA reads TGTGCCAGCAGCCGTAGCGGATTGGAACGGTTCTTC. It is translated as CASSRSGLERFF.

V usage is TRBV25-1 and J usage is TRBJ1-2, with unresolved D. Trimming removed 4 bases from V and 4 bases from J, with 7 bases in between. The V gene's germline CDR1 is MGHDK and CDR2 SYGVNS. This CDR3 has 12 amino acids. The CDR3 region has the DNA TGTGCCAGCAGTGTAGCCGTCTATGGCTACACCTTC. It specifies CASSVAVYGYTF.

J is TRBJ2-7 and V is TRBV12-3 or TRBV12-4; 8 bases are a match to TRBD1. The junction had 10 bases not matched to a gene; V was cut back by 6 bases and J by 6 bases. This CDR3 spans 14 amino acids. The CDR3 DNA follows: TGTGCCAGCAGCCTTCTCGGACAGGGAACCGAGCAGTACTTC. Translating it yields CASSLLGQGTEQYF.

This sequence joins TRBV7-9 and TRBJ2-7, with TRBD2 identical over 12 bases. Germline assignment: CDR1 SEHNR and CDR2 FQNEAQ (reference sequence). The CDR3 runs 19 residues. V was clipped by 3 bases and J by 7 bases; unmatched bases: 19. CDR3 region: CASSFPASGRGISYNEQYF. Here the CDR3 DNA reads TGTGCCAGCAGCTTTCCGGCTAGCGGGAGGGGAATCTCCTACAATGAGCAGTACTTC.

The genes are TRBV4-1 and TRBJ2-2; D uncertain. CDR1 and CDR2 (germline): MGHRA, YSYEKL. The germline V and J ends were trimmed by 2 bases and 5 bases, with 9 bases remaining between them. The CDR3 has 14 amino acids. The CDR3 is CASSQPHRTGELFF. Here the CDR3 DNA reads TGCGCCAGCAGCCAACCTCATCGGACCGGGGAGCTGTTTTTT.

This sequence joins TRBV2 and TRBJ2-5; 12 positions agree with TRBD2. The CDR3 consists of 15 residues. The V gene end was trimmed by 4 bases and the J gene end by 1 base; junction bases not matched to a gene: 1. CDR1 and CDR2 (germline): SNHLY, FYNNEI. The DNA for the CDR3 is TGTGCCAGCAGTGGGGGACTAGCGGGCCAAGAGACCCAGTACTTC. Translated: CASSGGLAGQETQYF.

This chain connects TRBV11-2 to TRBJ2-7; tentative D call: TRBD1 (6 bases). Trimming shortened V by 1 base and J by 6 bases, and 13 bases separated the two germline ends. Looked up from germline, CDR1 is SGHAT and CDR2 is FQNNGV. The CDR3 consists of 14 residues. CDR3 sequence: CASSLGAGVGEQYF. CDR3 nucleotides: TGTGCCAGCAGCTTAGGGGCAGGGGTAGGCGAGCAGTACTTC.